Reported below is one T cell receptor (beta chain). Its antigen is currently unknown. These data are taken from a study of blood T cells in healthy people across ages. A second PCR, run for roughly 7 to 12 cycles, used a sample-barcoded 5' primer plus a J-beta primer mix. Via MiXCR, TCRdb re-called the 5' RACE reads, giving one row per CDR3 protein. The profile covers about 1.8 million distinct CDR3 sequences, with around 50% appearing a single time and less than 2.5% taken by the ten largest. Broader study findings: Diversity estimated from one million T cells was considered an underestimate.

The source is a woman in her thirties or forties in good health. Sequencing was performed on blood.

CDR3 nucleotides: TGTGCCAGCAGGGGAGACCCTAACACAGATACGCAGTATTTT. Its protein is CASRGDPNTDTQYF. The gene calls are TRBV6-5 and TRBJ2-3, with a tentative D call TRBD2 (5 bases). The V end lost 6 bases, the J end lost 2 bases, and 12 bases lay between the germline ends. The CDR3 sequence is 14 residues long. Germline assignment: CDR1 MNHEY and CDR2 SVGAGI.